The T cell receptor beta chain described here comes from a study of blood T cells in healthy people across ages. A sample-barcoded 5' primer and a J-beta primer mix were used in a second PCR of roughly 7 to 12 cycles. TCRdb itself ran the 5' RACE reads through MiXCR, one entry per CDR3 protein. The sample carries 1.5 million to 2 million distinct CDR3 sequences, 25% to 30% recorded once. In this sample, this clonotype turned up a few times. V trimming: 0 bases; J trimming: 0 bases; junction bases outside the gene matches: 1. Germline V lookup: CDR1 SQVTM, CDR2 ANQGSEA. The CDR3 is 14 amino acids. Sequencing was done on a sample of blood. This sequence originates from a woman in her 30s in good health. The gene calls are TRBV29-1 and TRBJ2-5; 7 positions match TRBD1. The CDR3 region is CSVEDRGNQETQYF. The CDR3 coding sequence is TGCAGCGTTGAAGACAGGGGGAACCAAGAGACCCAGTACTTC.